Each of the 13 T cell receptor beta chains below was sequenced from the same sample in a study of blood T cell repertoires in COVID-19. Some clones are missing from TCRdb's copy, which holds only in-frame ones; the method was immunoSEQ multiplex PCR. The table lists 80,000 to 130,000 clones, roughly 90% of them singletons. Material for sequencing was peripheral blood. The receptors come from a man in his sixties with acute or convalescent COVID-19.

V usage is TRBV11-3 and J usage is TRBJ2-5; 8 bases line up with TRBD2. V was pared by 5 bases and J by 1 base, with 6 bases of the junction left unmatched. CDR1 is SGHNT and CDR2 is YENEEA in the germline V gene. The CDR3 has 15 amino acids. CDR3 protein: CASSPGLGTQETQYF. CDR3 DNA: TGTGCCAGCAGCCCGGGACTAGGGACCCAAGAGACCCAGTACTTC.

The chain is built from TRBV3-1 (or the pseudogene TRBV3-2) and TRBJ1-6, with 11 bases lining up with TRBD1. Germline values: CDR1 LGHDT, CDR2 YNNKEL (reference sequence). CDR3 length equals 16 residues. V was pared by 4 bases and J by 9 bases, with 8 bases of the junction left unmatched. This chain's CDR3 is CASSLRTGTGGSPLHF. In DNA form, the CDR3 reads TGTGCCAGCAGCCTTCGGACCGGGACAGGGGGTTCACCCCTCCACTTT.

This clone showed up just a few times. The V and J genes are TRBV12-5 and TRBJ1-5; D may be TRBD1 (5 bases). This CDR3 comprises 17 residues. In germline, CDR1 is LGHNT, CDR2 FRNRAP. Trimming left V 0 bases short and J 0 bases short, with 12 bases between. CDR3 DNA: TGTGCTAGTGGTTTGGTCGCGGGGGGGATTAGCAATCAGCCCCAGCATTTT. Its protein product is CASGLVAGGISNQPQHF.

This rearrangement joins TRBV9 to TRBJ1-1, with D uncertain. Germline lookup yields CDR1 SGDLS and CDR2 YYNGEE. CDR3 length: 13 residues. Trimming took 5 bases from V and 0 from J, leaving 8 bases between them. In nucleotides, the CDR3 is TGTGCCAGCAGTCTCCGTATGAACACTGAAGCTTTCTTT. Its translation: CASSLRMNTEAFF.

The gene calls are TRBV24-1 and TRBJ1-2; D is unresolved. The CDR3 is 12 amino acids. Deletions cut 4 bases from V and 5 bases from J, with 7 bases between. The germline V gene has CDR1 KGHDR and CDR2 SFDVKD. Here the CDR3 DNA reads TGTGCCACCAGTGACCAATTTTATGGCTACACCTTC. Translating it yields CATSDQFYGYTF.

This clone was seen a single time. V gene TRBV28 combines with J gene TRBJ2-1, with TRBD1 identical over 8 bases. V gave up 2 bases and J gave up 12 bases; unmatched junction bases: 9. Germline CDR1 reads MDHEN; CDR2 reads SYDVKM. The CDR3 runs 14 residues. The CDR3 sequence: CASSLISLDRAQFF. The CDR3 DNA follows: TGTGCCAGCAGTTTAATATCCTTGGACAGGGCGCAGTTCTTC.

The rearrangement uses TRBV28 and TRBJ1-2, with TRBD1 matching 7 bases. Germline assignment: CDR1 MDHEN and CDR2 SYDVKM. J gave up 4 bases and V 6 bases, and 2 bases lay outside the gene matches. This CDR3 region has 12 residues. The DNA for the CDR3 is TGTGCCAGCAGGGGACAGCTCTATGGCTACACCTTC. Translation: CASRGQLYGYTF.

The V call is TRBV6-6, the J call TRBJ1-5, with a possible D match to TRBD1 (6 bases). Trimming took off 4 bases at V and 5 bases at J, with 9 bases between the two ends. Germline V gives CDR1 MNHNY, CDR2 SVGAGI (reference sequence). The CDR3 spans 13 residues. The CDR3 loop reads CASSSQGYQPQHF. The CDR3 DNA follows: TGTGCCAGCAGTTCCCAGGGGTATCAGCCCCAGCATTTT.

The chain has TRBV5-1 and TRBJ1-6, with 9 bases aligning to TRBD1. Germline V CDR1 and CDR2: SGHRS, YFSETQ. Losses at the gene ends were 5 bases for V and 6 bases for J; bases not matched to a gene: 3. The CDR3 is 14 residues long. The CDR3 loop reads CASRPTGGNSPLHF. The CDR3 DNA follows: TGCGCCAGCAGGCCGACAGGGGGTAATTCACCCCTCCACTTT.

V and J are TRBV6-6 and TRBJ2-7; D not certain. The V end lost 0 bases, the J end lost 2 bases, and 14 bases lay between the germline ends. Germline V lookup: CDR1 MNHNY, CDR2 SVGAGI (reference sequence). The CDR3 covers 16 residues. CDR3 DNA sequence: TGTGCCAGCAGTTACTCTTTTTCCGGGTCTACCTACGAGCAGTACTTC. Protein product: CASSYSFSGSTYEQYF.

The CDR3 region is CASSLYPEETQYF. CDR3 sequence (DNA): TGTGCCAGCAGTCTCTATCCTGAAGAGACCCAGTACTTC. The chain carries TRBV12-3 or TRBV12-4 and TRBJ2-5; D not resolved. Trimming stripped 5 bases from V and 3 bases from J, with 10 bases between. CDR3 length: 13 amino acids.

The chain uses TRBV1 and TRBJ2-5; TRBD2 is the table's D call and was not checked against the DNA. TRBV1 is given as a pseudogene. The CDR3 spans 16 residues. The CDR3 DNA reads as TGCACCAGCAGCCAGGACGGACTAGCGGGACAAGAGACCCAGTACTTC. It yields the protein CTSSQDGLAGQETQYF.

The V call is TRBV25-1, the J call TRBJ2-2, with D possibly TRBD2 on 6 matching bases. Trimming took 1 base from V and 7 from J, leaving 7 bases between them. CDR1 MGHDK and CDR2 SYGVNS come from the germline V gene. The CDR3 has 13 amino acids. The CDR3: CASSESGGGELFF. Written as DNA, the CDR3 is TGTGCCAGCAGTGAATCCGGGGGCGGGGAGCTGTTTTTT.